The sequence of this TCR beta chain was determined in a study of T cell repertoires in aging, cancer and after chemotherapy. This clonotype came up a few times. V lost 1 base and J 7 bases, leaving 10 bases between the germline ends. Germline CDR1 SGHDN, CDR2 FVKESK. The CDR3 loop spans 14 amino acids. The template was genomic DNA from peripheral blood, not RNA. Multiplex touch-down PCR with TRB-A/B primers amplified rearranged V-D-J TRB sequences. A single record per CDR3 protein comes from TCRdb applying MiXCR to the multiplex PCR reads. The sample has some 1,700 distinct CDR3 sequences, 25% to 35% seen once; the top ten hold about 9.9%.

This receptor was identified in a human donor with a blood cancer. V usage is TRBV14 and J usage is TRBJ1-4; weak D call: TRBD1 (6 bases). Sequences were obtained from blood. The CDR3 DNA follows: TGTGCCAGCAGCCAAGTGCAGGGGAGTGAAAAACTGTTTTTT. Amino acids: CASSQVQGSEKLFF.